This T cell receptor (beta chain) is drawn from a study of blood T cell repertoires in COVID-19. Trimming stripped 0 bases from V and 0 bases from J, with 9 bases between. Germline V CDR1 and CDR2: SGHRS, YFSETQ. The CDR3 length is 16 residues. This clone appeared a single time. The protocol was immunoSEQ multiplex PCR, while the TCRdb copy is restricted to in-frame clones and leaves out a portion. The table has fewer than 200,000 clones, about 90% seen once. This sequence joins TRBV5-1 and TRBJ1-4; D may be TRBD1 (6 bases). Sequenced input: PBMCs or T cells enriched from blood (not recorded which). The origin of this receptor is a woman in her late teens or twenties who had recovered from COVID-19. CDR3: CASSLDRQATNEKLFF. The CDR3, as DNA: TGCGCCAGCAGCTTGGACAGACAGGCAACTAATGAAAAACTGTTTTTT.